This T cell receptor (beta chain) was recorded in a study of cytomegalovirus exposure and HLA in healthy donors (dated by TCRdb to about 2017). Describing the broader study: An earlier analysis of approximately 640 of the donors reported 276 Gb of sequence data and 117 million unique TCR beta sequences from some 180 million T cells. Every discovery cohort repertoire had been produced on one sequencing platform. The number of typed donors differed by locus: about 620-630 for A, B, C, DRB1 and DQB1; approximately 520 for DQA1; 600 to 610 for DPA1; and roughly 450 for DPB1. Genome-wide SNP genotypes for about three fifths of the roughly 670 donors were used in a later genetic analysis, which treated that subset as a discovery cohort. The study aimed to test whether signatures of past pathogen exposure could be identified by cataloging public T cell receptors. To study patterns of TCR occurrence, a later analysis re-analyzed previously published TCR beta repertoires from just over 650 donors and added high-resolution HLA genotyping. Roughly 290 gigabases of sequencing data and around 85 million unique TCR sequences made up an early release that covered several hundred HLA-typed donors. The later analysis used no new phenotypic data to find candidate immune exposures, relying instead on TCR beta sequences and their occurrence across donors. The study used immunosequencing to profile the T cell repertoires of about 670 subjects and linked those repertoires to cytomegalovirus serostatus. In an earlier analysis of over 550 of the donors, high-throughput TCR beta sequencing was used to judge whether each TCR beta V gene segment behaved as functional or pseudogenic. High-throughput TCR immunosequencing, statistical association of individual TCRs with disease status, and machine learning were combined to predict cytomegalovirus infection status. A separate validation cohort of roughly 120 different subjects was used in addition to the approximately 610-subject first cohort. Among the roughly 410 genotyped donors, about 85% belonged to the genetic ancestry cluster associated with self-reported Caucasian donors. HLA typing covered class I and class II loci at four-digit resolution. Among around 400 genotyped donors of the cohort, an average of roughly 240,000 unique TCR beta nucleotide sequences were sequenced per donor, roughly 20% of them non-productive. Roughly five DR-DQ haplotypes were handled as single units for association and clustering because linkage in the cohort was strong. Donor age, sex, ethnicity and CMV serostatus were collected together with the repertoire data. Beyond this particular receptor, the publication reports: In a later analysis, most CMV-associated TCR beta chains were found to appear HLA-restricted, with HLA associations seemingly driven largely by CMV exposure. Because HLA typing was unavailable for some donors at each locus, only the typed subset was used in association tests. A later genetic analysis reported fewer N-insertions in productive TCRs among donors in an Asian-associated ancestry cluster than the approximately 670-donor mean. While some public TCRs were present in many individuals, most TCR sequences turned up only very rarely across donors. The only immune exposure information available for the cohort was CMV serostatus. Compared with equally common non-associated chains, HLA-associated TCR beta chains in a later analysis were more clonally expanded and had lower generation probabilities. A total of about 180 TCR beta chains were listed by the study as associated with cytomegalovirus. A later analysis reported that several top co-occurrence clusters appeared linked to parvovirus B19, influenza, CMV and Epstein-Barr virus. In an earlier analysis of 587 of the donors, most TCR beta V segments appeared in productive rearrangements about 87% or about 30% of the time, broadly matching IMGT annotations. In a later analysis, the rate of TCR association differed among HLA loci, with DRB1 alleles having the most associated TCRs and HLA-C alleles having the fewest. The presence/absence analyses assumed that sequencing depth was roughly uniform across donors, and that assumption may not be true. Specific HLA alleles were associated with over 15,000 TCR beta sequences at a false discovery rate of 0.05 in a later analysis. The authors suggested that the approach could potentially be generalized to other disease states and immunological phenotypes. Assigning TCR associations to individual alleles was difficult when HLA alleles, especially DR and DQ, strongly co-occurred. Correlated functional status among segregating V segments might reflect linkage disequilibrium, but an unknown experimental factor could not be ruled out. This cohort had only TCR beta chains sequenced, and the lack of alpha or paired-chain data limited which features could be detected. A later genetic analysis associated a missense DCLRE1C variant with V-gene and J-gene trimming of TCR beta chains, and an independent cohort replicated the association. The classifier was reported to diagnose cytomegalovirus status with high specificity and sensitivity in both the original and validation cohorts. Because counts were too low, about 15 rarely observed V segments, including chromosome 9 orphons, were left out of the earlier analysis of 587 of the donors. A further reported finding was that TCR beta sequences accurately predicted the HLA-A and HLA-B alleles for most subjects in the first cohort. A group of highly shared sequence variants was considered likely to be a technical artifact of the sequencing pipeline. In vitro tests confirmed that three of the cytomegalovirus-associated TCR beta chains recognize cytomegalovirus antigens.

Library creation used the immunoSEQ multiplex PCR assay. For the multiplex PCR, a mixture combining 60 forward primers for TCR Vbeta segments and 13 reverse primers for TCR Jbeta segments was used. A multiplex PCR assay on genomic DNA amplified the CDR3 region of rearranged TCR beta genes. Amplified TCR beta libraries were sequenced as 87-base-pair reads on the Illumina HiSeq System. Turning to the authors' computational methods: A later analysis tallied 70 million to 100 million unique TCR beta chains across the 666 repertoires, and about 12 million of those chains were shared by two or more donors. Raw reads were error-corrected and collapsed into unique sequences with a nearest-neighbor algorithm that merged closely related sequences to remove PCR and sequencing errors. To assign V, D and J gene segments, CDR3 sequences were aligned to IMGT reference sequences. For a sequence to be retained, a match of at least six nucleotides to both a V gene segment and a J gene segment was required. A rearrangement counted as productive if the CDR3 had no stop codons and remained in frame with V and J, and every other rearrangement counted as non-productive. Following IMGT convention, CDR3 was defined as the stretch from the second conserved V-encoded cysteine to the conserved J-encoded phenylalanine. Sequences without an unambiguous match to a single V gene segment were excluded from the earlier analysis of a few hundred of the donors. An earlier analysis of 500 to 600 of the donors classified V segments as functional when productive rearrangements were above 56.7% and as segregating when the standard deviation between donors was above 5%. A statistical classification framework was built to diagnose cytomegalovirus status from the catalog of TCR beta chain sequences. In a later analysis, V and J genes were assigned by comparing TCR nucleotide sequences against IMGT/GENE-DB human TR gene sequences. The TCRdist pipeline was used in a later analysis to assign CDR3 sequences and most-parsimonious VDJ recombination scenarios. In a later analysis, each TCR beta chain was defined by its CDR3 amino acid sequence together with its V-gene family, and reads without a unique V-gene family were excluded. A later analysis removed 450 to 600 highly shared, low-generation-probability nucleotide sequences to deal with suspected cross-contamination and a sequencing artifact. In a later analysis, a clonal expansion index was calculated for each public chain from normalized within-repertoire ranks of inferred template counts. In a later analysis, generation probabilities were computed using a VDJ recombination model fitted to out-of-frame rearrangements, and the results were checked against IGoR. In a later analysis, hypergeometric tests were used to score TCR-TCR, TCR-HLA and TCR-CMV co-occurrence, with a repertoire-size bias correction applied to TCR pairs. False discovery rates were estimated in a later analysis by permuting HLA or CMV assignments 20 times. In a later analysis, co-occurring TCRs were grouped using DBSCAN, and TCRdist sequence similarity was added for clustering within HLA-allele-positive subsets. Co-occurrence clustering excluded repertoires with fewer than 30,000 or more than 120,000 public chains, plus five with anomalous nucleotide sharing. Here the immuneACCESS table is served through TCRdb, limited to in-frame sequences with V and J called. Missing clones are a known gap in these copies; in checked studies unresolved V genes cover under half, and the rest lacks a known reason. For V, J and clone size, that table is used; D and trimming come from the DNA. This sample holds 160,000 or so clones; approximately 79% were observed only once. The ten largest clones capture roughly 1.4% of the sample.

A word on this clone: Its antigen remains unidentified. No quality values exist for individual bases; no much larger clone is one base distant.

The cohort was made up of 666 healthy bone marrow donors. All cohort members were sampled while nominally healthy, although unrecorded immune exposures were likely present. The donor tested CMV seronegative and was one of the 352 seronegative cohort members. A peripheral blood sample was provided by each donor, and peripheral blood mononuclear cells were used for TCR beta sequencing. The Qiagen DNeasy Blood Extraction Kit was used to extract genomic DNA from the blood cell samples. The origin of this receptor is a man aged 60-69 years in good health and CMV-seronegative. Specimen: PBMCs.

CDR3 sequence: CASSESRGGPDTQYF. The nucleotide sequence is TGCGCCAGCAGTGAGTCCCGGGGAGGCCCAGATACGCAGTATTTT. This receptor chain uses TRBV10-1 and TRBJ2-3, and TRBD2 may be the D gene, going by 6 matching bases. Reading the germline V gene (reference sequence) gives CDR1 WNHNN and CDR2 SYGVQD. Trimming costs V 0 bases and J 4 bases, and their ends lie 11 bases apart. Inclusive of the bounding cysteine and phenylalanine, the CDR3 is 15 residues long. Of all the DNA, just the CDR3 is kept, 45 bases in frame from base 1.